These T cell receptor beta chains were read from a single sample in a study of siplizumab effects on memory and regulatory T cells. TCRdb keeps only in-frame clones here, not all; method: immunoSEQ multiplex PCR. The repertoire has about 100,000 clones, about nine tenths of them found once; the top ten carry around 12%. The sample was non-Treg CD4+ T cells sorted from blood. The receptors stem from a human donor in good health. CDR3s leave out the opening cysteine and the closing phenylalanine or tryptophan.

J | V | CDR3
TRBJ2-5 | TRBV11-3 | ASSLAQVSRGETQY
TRBJ2-7 | TRBV4-1 | ASSQNRGGEDYEQY
TRBJ1-5 | TRBV7-2 | ASSNTNGGQPQH
TRBJ2-3 | TRBV6-6 | ASSLGLAGSTDTQY
TRBJ2-2 | TRBV5-1 | ASSAGLAGVNGELF
TRBJ2-2 | TRBV10-3 | AISERQNTGELF
TRBJ1-1 | TRBV7-2 | ASSLIAGRGTEAF
TRBJ2-3 | TRBV5-1 | ASSIQGGTDTQY
TRBJ2-7 | TRBV7-2 | ASSLGLASEQY
TRBJ1-1 | TRBV7-2 | ASSGKGGTEAF
TRBJ1-5 | TRBV2 | ASSGQFSNQPQH